This is a list of T cell receptor beta chains from one sample in a study of blood T cells in healthy people across ages. TCRdb passed the 5' RACE reads through MiXCR, listing each CDR3 protein once. Of around 1,800,000 distinct CDR3 sequences in the sample, approximately 40% were seen once. The sample was blood. The receptors were gathered from a human donor in good health. CDR3s leave out the opening cysteine and the closing phenylalanine or tryptophan.

>TRBJ1-2|TRBV28
ASRIRRELGYT
>TRBJ1-5|TRBV2
VSSEAWTGGNQPQH
>TRBJ2-1|TRBV5-6
ASSPGQDINEQF
>TRBJ2-2|TRBV5-1
ASSLERPTSTGELF
>TRBJ1-5|TRBV10-3
AIRGGGSNQPQH
>TRBJ2-1|TRBV5-6
ASSLTGIDGQF
>TRBJ2-2|TRBV5-1
ASSTTGGGSTGELF
>TRBJ2-5|TRBV2
ASSEAELQETQY
>TRBJ2-5|TRBV6-6
ASSYPPRGSGETQY
>TRBJ2-3|TRBV10-3
ASEGGGDTQY
>TRBJ2-1|TRBV29-1
SVEDRGRGGEQF
>TRBJ1-1|TRBV29-1
SVCDRGPYTEAF
>TRBJ1-2|TRBV4-3
ASSQGATAPLGYGYT
>TRBJ1-1|TRBV29-1
SVIGGRYEAF
>TRBJ1-2|TRBV12-3/TRBV12-4
ASSLSQVELYGYT
>TRBJ1-4|TRBV12-3/TRBV12-4
ASSFNRRNEKLF
>TRBJ1-4|TRBV7-8
ASSSRPPYRNFNENLF
>TRBJ2-7|TRBV15
ATSIGTSLLYEQY
>TRBJ1-2|TRBV5-1
ASSLTGNNGYT
>TRBJ2-2|TRBV6-5
ASSDALHAGELF
>TRBJ2-7|TRBV10-3
AISERGNRDEQY
>TRBJ2-2|TRBV12-3/TRBV12-4
ASRSTGDTGTGELF
>TRBJ1-1|TRBV5-1
ASTTGAEGTEAF
>TRBJ2-5|TRBV20-1
SAKGGYFQETQY
>TRBJ2-5|TRBV11-3
ASSLAAAPETQY
>TRBJ2-7|TRBV6-2/TRBV6-3
ASRHARTGLYEQY
>TRBJ2-1|TRBV18
ASSPPGEHFRNEQF
>TRBJ2-2|TRBV5-1
ASSLAGAPTGERF
>TRBJ2-1|TRBV12-3/TRBV12-4
ASSSLSREQF
>TRBJ2-1|TRBV4-1
ASRPTVRAGAQNNEQF
>TRBJ2-4|TRBV5-1
ASSLMAGKNIQY
>TRBJ2-7|TRBV10-3
AISEDGVTYEQY
>TRBJ2-3|TRBV7-2
ASSLGGTRPSTDTQY
>TRBJ1-5|TRBV6-6
ASSVRNQPQH
>TRBJ1-1|TRBV4-3
ASSQDKTGGKMAF
>.|TRBV7-2
ASILSVRGLHEQY
>TRBJ1-3|TRBV7-2
ASSLVGTAPGNTIY